These 2 T cell receptor beta chains originate from one sample sequenced in a study of shared clonotypes between healthy human individuals. The repertoire was sequenced with immunoSEQ multiplex PCR; TCRdb's copy has only in-frame clones and lacks some. The sample carries about 2.1 million clones, 90% to 95% recorded once. Naive CD8 populations comprised CD45RO-negative cells positively selected for CCR7, excluding terminally differentiated effector memory CD45RA+ cells. Sequenced sample: naive CD8+ T cells from PBMCs. The receptors derive from a man between 18 and 29 years old in good health. Some clones in this sample may be carry-over from other donors' samples.

This sequence joins TRBV27 and TRBJ2-2; maybe TRBD2 (5 bases). This CDR3 is 14 amino acids long. With 8 bases removed from V and 5 bases from J, the gap between germline ends came to 15 bases. CDR1 is MNHEY and CDR2 is SMNVEV in the germline V gene (reference sequence). CDR3 coding DNA: TGTGCCAGCTCCCCCAGGACGGGGACCGGGGAGCTGTTTTTT. Protein: CASSPRTGTGELFF.

V usage is TRBV6-6 and J usage is TRBJ1-2, with D perhaps TRBD1 (5 bases). The ends were cut back, 0 bases at V and 8 bases at J, with 13 bases in the middle. The CDR3 sequence is 14 residues long. Germline V CDR1 and CDR2: MNHNY, SVGAGI (reference sequence). The CDR3 coding sequence is TGTGCCAGCAGTTACTCAAAGGGGATGGGCGGCTACACCTTC. It translates to CASSYSKGMGGYTF.